This T cell receptor beta chain derives from a study of blood T cell repertoires in COVID-19. V gave up 0 bases and J gave up 7 bases, with 18 bases separating them. The V gene's germline CDR1 is LGHNA and CDR2 YNFKEQ. The CDR3 length is 16 residues. Methods used by the authors: Estimation of nucleated cell counts relied on the amplification of reference gene primers. The method was immunoSEQ multiplex PCR; TCRdb's version includes in-frame clones alone and lacks a portion of them. V, J and clone size are those of that table, while D and trimming were read from the DNA. There are 35,000 to 45,000 clones in the sample; about 82% occur only once, and 55% to 60% lies in the top ten.

Material for sequencing was peripheral blood. This clonotype was obtained from a man in his sixties or seventies with acute or convalescent COVID-19. The chain has TRBV4-2 and TRBJ2-5; the D is unclear. The CDR3 loop is CASSQEFQDGRRTQYF. In DNA, the CDR3 is TGTGCCAGCAGCCAAGAGTTTCAGGATGGAAGAAGGACCCAGTACTTC.